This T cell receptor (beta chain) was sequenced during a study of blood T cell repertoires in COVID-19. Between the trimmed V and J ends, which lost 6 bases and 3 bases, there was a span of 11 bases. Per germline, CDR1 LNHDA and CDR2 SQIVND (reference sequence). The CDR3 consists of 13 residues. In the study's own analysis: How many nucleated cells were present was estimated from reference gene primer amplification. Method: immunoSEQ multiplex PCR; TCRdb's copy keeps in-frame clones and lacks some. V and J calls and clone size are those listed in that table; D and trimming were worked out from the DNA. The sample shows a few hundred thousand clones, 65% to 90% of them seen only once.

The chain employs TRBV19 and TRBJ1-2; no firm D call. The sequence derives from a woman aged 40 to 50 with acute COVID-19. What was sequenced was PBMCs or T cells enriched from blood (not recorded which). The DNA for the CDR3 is TGTGCCAGTAGCGACTATCCCCACTATGGCTACACCTTC. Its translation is CASSDYPHYGYTF. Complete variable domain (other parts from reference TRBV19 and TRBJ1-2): DGGITQSPKYLFRKEGQNVTLSCEQNLNHDAMYWYRQDPGQGLRLIYYSQIVNDFQKGDIAEGYSVSREKKESFPLTVTSAQKNPTAFYLCASSDYPHYGYTFGSGTRLTVV.